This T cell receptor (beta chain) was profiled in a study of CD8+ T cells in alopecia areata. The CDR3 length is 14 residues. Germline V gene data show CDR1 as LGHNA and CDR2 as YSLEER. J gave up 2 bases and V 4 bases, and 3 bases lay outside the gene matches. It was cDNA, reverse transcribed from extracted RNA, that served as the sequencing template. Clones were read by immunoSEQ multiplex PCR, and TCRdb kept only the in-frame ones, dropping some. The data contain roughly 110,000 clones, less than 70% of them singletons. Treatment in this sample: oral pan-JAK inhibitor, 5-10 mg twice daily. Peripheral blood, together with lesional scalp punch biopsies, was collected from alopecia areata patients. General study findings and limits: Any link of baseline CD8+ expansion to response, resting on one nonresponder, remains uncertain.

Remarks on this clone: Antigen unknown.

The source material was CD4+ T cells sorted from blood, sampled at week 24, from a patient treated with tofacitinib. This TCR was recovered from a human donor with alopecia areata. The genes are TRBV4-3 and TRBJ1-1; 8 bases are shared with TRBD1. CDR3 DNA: TGCGCCAGCAGCCCTGGACAGGGAAACACTGAAGCTTTCTTT. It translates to CASSPGQGNTEAFF.